The 7 T cell receptor beta chains below all came from one sample that was sequenced in a study of cytomegalovirus exposure and HLA in healthy donors. PCR primers comprised 60 Vbeta and 13 Jbeta primers. Some clones are missing from TCRdb's copy, which holds only in-frame ones; the method was immunoSEQ multiplex PCR. The data show about 98,000 clones, about 81% seen once. The sequenced sample was PBMCs. The source of these receptors is a man aged 40-55 years in good health and CMV-seronegative.

The gene calls are TRBV4-1 and TRBJ1-6, with 7 bases aligning to TRBD1. Trimming cost V 2 bases and J 10 bases; bases outside gene matches: 2. Germline V lookup: CDR1 MGHRA, CDR2 YSYEKL. This CDR3 has 13 amino acids. The CDR3 nucleotides are TGCGCCAGCAGCCAACAGGGGGAATCACCCCTCCACTTT. Protein: CASSQQGESPLHF.

The rearrangement joins TRBV5-1 to TRBJ1-6; D is unresolved. V lost 2 bases and J lost 5, with 2 bases in between. CDR3 length equals 12 residues. Germline CDR1 is SGHRS and CDR2 is YFSETQ. CDR3 protein: CASSFDNSPLHF. CDR3 nucleotides: TGCGCCAGCAGCTTCGATAATTCACCCCTCCACTTT.

This chain links TRBV5-1 with TRBJ1-4; perhaps TRBD1 as D (5 bases). The CDR3 runs 12 residues. V gave up 4 bases and J gave up 7 bases, with 8 bases separating them. Germline V gives CDR1 SGHRS, CDR2 YFSETQ. CDR3 coding DNA: TGCGCCAGCAGCGGAACAGGTGAAAAACTGTTTTTT. Protein product: CASSGTGEKLFF.

The chain joins TRBV7-2 to TRBJ1-5; maybe TRBD1 (6 bases). Germline V CDR1 and CDR2: SGHTA, FQGNSA. Between the trimmed V and J ends, which lost 4 bases and 0 bases, there was a span of 16 bases. The length of the CDR3 is 17 residues. The CDR3, as DNA: TGTGCCAGCAGCTATCGCACAGGGCCGTATAGCAATCAGCCCCAGCATTTT. It translates to CASSYRTGPYSNQPQHF.

This clone occurred a few times. The chain carries TRBV5-8 and TRBJ2-5, with 8 bases fitting TRBD1. The CDR3 consists of 14 residues. From germline, CDR1 is SGHTS and CDR2 YDEGEE. The V and J ends lost 5 bases and 5 bases, in that order; junction bases with no gene match: 8. CDR3 amino acids: CASSRTGTLETQYF. The CDR3 region has the DNA TGTGCCAGCAGTAGGACAGGGACCTTGGAGACCCAGTACTTC.

V usage is TRBV27 and J usage is TRBJ1-2; a possible D gene is TRBD1 (5 bases). The CDR3 is made up of 14 amino acids. Germline V gene data show CDR1 as MNHEY and CDR2 as SMNVEV (reference sequence). V gave up 3 bases and J gave up 4 bases, with 12 bases separating them. For the CDR3, the DNA is TGTGCCAGCAGTTTCGCGGGGGGTGGCTATGGCTACACCTTC. Protein: CASSFAGGGYGYTF.

The J gene is TRBJ2-5, the V gene TRBV27, with 8 positions matching TRBD1. This CDR3 is built from 16 residues. In germline, CDR1 is MNHEY, CDR2 SMNVEV (reference sequence). Trimming removed 8 bases from V and 2 bases from J; junction bases left unmatched: 13. This CDR3 is CASQRAGGPLQETQYF. For the CDR3, the DNA is TGTGCCAGCCAACGGGCAGGGGGCCCTCTACAAGAGACCCAGTACTTC.